This TCR beta chain was observed in a study of glioma-infiltrating T cells after dendritic cell vaccination. On the study more broadly: The vaccine used monocyte-derived dendritic cells pulsed overnight with autologous tumor lysate.

Primers: 60 V beta forward and 13 J beta reverse. Clones were read by immunoSEQ multiplex PCR, and TCRdb kept only the in-frame ones, dropping some. The table shows fewer than 95,000 clones, with approximately 81% occurring only once. Germline lookup yields CDR1 LGHNA and CDR2 YNFKEQ. This CDR3 is 17 amino acids long. The V gene end was trimmed by 0 bases and the J gene end by 3 bases; junction bases not matched to a gene: 4. Described time point: after dendritic cell vaccination, including at tumor progression/relapse. The source of this sequence is a human donor with glioblastoma. The V and J genes are TRBV4-2 and TRBJ2-3, with 12 positions matching TRBD2. This material consisted of blood, taken after dendritic cell vaccination. CDR3 sequence reads: CASSQEPLAGGTDTQYF. CDR3 nucleotides: TGTGCCAGCAGCCAAGAGCCTCTAGCGGGGGGGACAGATACGCAGTATTTT.